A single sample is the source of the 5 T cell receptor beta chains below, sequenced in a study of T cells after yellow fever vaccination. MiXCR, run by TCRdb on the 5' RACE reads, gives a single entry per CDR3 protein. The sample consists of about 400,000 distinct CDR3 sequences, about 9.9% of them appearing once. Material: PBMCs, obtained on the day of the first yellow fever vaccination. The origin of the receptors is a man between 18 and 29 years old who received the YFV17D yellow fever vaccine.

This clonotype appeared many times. CDR3 sequence: CSAPGFNIAEAFF. CDR3 in DNA: TGCAGTGCTCCAGGGTTTAATATCGCTGAAGCTTTCTTT. The gene calls are TRBV20-1 and TRBJ1-1; weak D call: TRBD1 (5 bases). Trimming stripped 5 bases from V and 6 bases from J, with 16 bases between. This CDR3 comprises 13 residues. Germline V gene data show CDR1 as DFQATT and CDR2 as SNEGSKA (reference sequence).

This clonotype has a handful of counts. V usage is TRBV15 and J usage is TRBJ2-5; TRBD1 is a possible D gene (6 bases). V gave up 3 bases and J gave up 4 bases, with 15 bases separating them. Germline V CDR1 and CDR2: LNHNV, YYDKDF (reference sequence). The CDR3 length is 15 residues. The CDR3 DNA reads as TGTGCCACCAGCAGTGGTCCTGGACAGTCAGAGACCCAGTACTTC. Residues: CATSSGPGQSETQYF.

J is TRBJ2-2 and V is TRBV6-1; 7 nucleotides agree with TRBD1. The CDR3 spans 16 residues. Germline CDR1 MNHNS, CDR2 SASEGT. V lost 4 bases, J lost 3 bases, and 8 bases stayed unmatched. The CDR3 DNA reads TGTGCCAGCAGTGCCCCACAGGGGTGGGACACCGGGGAGCTGTTTTTT. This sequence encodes CASSAPQGWDTGELFF.

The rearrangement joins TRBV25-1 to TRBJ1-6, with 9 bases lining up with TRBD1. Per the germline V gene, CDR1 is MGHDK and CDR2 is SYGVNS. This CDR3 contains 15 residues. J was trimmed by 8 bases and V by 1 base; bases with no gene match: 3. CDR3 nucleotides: TGTGCCAGCAGTGAATGGGACAGGGAGCATTCACCCCTCCACTTT. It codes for CASSEWDREHSPLHF.

CDR3 residues: CASSEIGRDQPQHF. The CDR3 nucleotides are TGTGCCAGCAGTGAAATTGGTAGGGATCAGCCCCAGCATTTT. The chain couples TRBV6-1 to TRBJ1-5; D is ambiguous. With 2 bases removed from V and 5 bases from J, the gap between germline ends came to 10 bases. Germline V gene lookup returns CDR1 MNHNS and CDR2 SASEGT. The CDR3 totals 14 residues.